A selection of T cell receptor beta chains follows, all from one sample in a study of blood T cell repertoires in COVID-19. TCRdb's copy holds only in-frame clones and misses some; the assay was immunoSEQ multiplex PCR. Counted here are hundreds of thousands of clones, roughly 87% occurring once; the ten biggest clones make up roughly 2%. The sample was PBMCs or T cells enriched from blood (not recorded which). The receptors derive from a woman between 18 and 29 years old with acute COVID-19. Both conserved end residues are part of each CDR3. The order of the fields is V gene, clone size, D gene, J gene, CDR3 protein, CDR3 DNA. The D gene is left open where the match is weak. Rows may omit the clone size; those that give it use once, few, many or a size class.

v_gene: TRBV24-1
abundance: NA
d_gene: TRBD1
j_gene: TRBJ2-5
CDR3aa: CATSDRTGGFQETQYF
CDR3nt: TGTGCCACCAGTGACCGGACAGGGGGTTTCCAAGAGACCCAGTACTTC

v_gene: TRBV10-3
abundance: NA
d_gene: NA
j_gene: TRBJ2-7
CDR3aa: CAISAPGATYEQYF
CDR3nt: TGTGCCATCAGTGCTCCAGGGGCTACCTACGAGCAGTACTTC

v_gene: TRBV12-3/TRBV12-4
abundance: NA
d_gene: TRBD2
j_gene: TRBJ2-7
CDR3aa: CASSLASGGEQYF
CDR3nt: TGTGCCAGCAGTTTGGCTAGCGGGGGCGAGCAGTACTTC

v_gene: TRBV19
abundance: NA
d_gene: TRBD1
j_gene: TRBJ1-1
CDR3aa: CASSWGQAGATEAFF
CDR3nt: TGTGCCAGTAGTTGGGGACAGGCGGGGGCCACTGAAGCTTTCTTT

v_gene: TRBV2
abundance: NA
d_gene: TRBD1
j_gene: TRBJ1-1
CDR3aa: CASGTGVTEAFF
CDR3nt: TGTGCCAGCGGGACAGGGGTGACTGAAGCTTTCTTT

v_gene: TRBV7-8
abundance: NA
d_gene: TRBD1
j_gene: TRBJ1-5
CDR3aa: CASSLEGQFLGNQPQHF
CDR3nt: TGTGCCAGCAGCTTAGAGGGACAGTTTTTGGGCAATCAGCCCCAGCATTTT

v_gene: TRBV5-5
abundance: NA
d_gene: NA
j_gene: TRBJ1-1
CDR3aa: CASSIAGLNTEAFF
CDR3nt: TGTGCCAGCAGCATAGCCGGGTTGAACACTGAAGCTTTCTTT

v_gene: TRBV7-9
abundance: NA
d_gene: TRBD1
j_gene: TRBJ1-1
CDR3aa: CASSSPPGQGEAFF
CDR3nt: TGTGCCAGCAGCTCCCCCCCGGGACAGGGCGAAGCTTTCTTT

v_gene: TRBV6-4
abundance: NA
d_gene: NA
j_gene: TRBJ2-1
CDR3aa: CASSDLAGRNEQFF
CDR3nt: TGTGCCAGCAGTGATTTGGCGGGACGCAATGAGCAGTTCTTC

v_gene: TRBV7-2
abundance: NA
d_gene: NA
j_gene: TRBJ2-1
CDR3aa: CASTQFTSSYNEQFF
CDR3nt: TGTGCCAGCACCCAATTTACGAGCTCCTACAATGAGCAGTTCTTC

v_gene: TRBV5-1
abundance: NA
d_gene: NA
j_gene: TRBJ2-1
CDR3aa: CASSFSGSSYNEQFF
CDR3nt: TGCGCCAGCAGCTTCTCGGGAAGCTCCTACAATGAGCAGTTCTTC

v_gene: TRBV4-3
abundance: once
d_gene: NA
j_gene: TRBJ2-7
CDR3aa: CASSPGLRDEQYF
CDR3nt: TGCGCCAGCAGCCCCGGACTGAGGGACGAGCAGTACTTC

v_gene: TRBV7-2
abundance: NA
d_gene: NA
j_gene: TRBJ1-3
CDR3aa: CASSLDSNTIYF
CDR3nt: TGTGCCAGCAGCTTAGACTCGAACACCATATATTTT

v_gene: TRBV27
abundance: NA
d_gene: TRBD1
j_gene: TRBJ2-7
CDR3aa: CASSLQTGGGSYEQYF
CDR3nt: TGTGCCAGCAGTTTACAGACAGGGGGCGGCTCCTACGAGCAGTACTTC

v_gene: TRBV7-2
abundance: NA
d_gene: NA
j_gene: TRBJ2-1
CDR3aa: CASQEVATTYNEQFF
CDR3nt: TGTGCCAGCCAAGAGGTAGCGACTACCTACAATGAGCAGTTCTTC

v_gene: TRBV6-5
abundance: NA
d_gene: TRBD1
j_gene: TRBJ1-1
CDR3aa: CASSYFQGVNTEAFF
CDR3nt: TGTGCCAGCAGTTACTTCCAGGGGGTGAACACTGAAGCTTTCTTT

v_gene: TRBV2
abundance: NA
d_gene: TRBD1
j_gene: TRBJ1-4
CDR3aa: CASRTDRREKLFF
CDR3nt: TGTGCCAGCAGGACGGACAGGCGAGAAAAACTGTTTTTT

v_gene: TRBV24-1
abundance: NA
d_gene: NA
j_gene: TRBJ2-3
CDR3aa: CATSDNRRADTQYF
CDR3nt: TGTGCCACCAGTGATAATCGACGGGCAGATACGCAGTATTTT

v_gene: TRBV27
abundance: NA
d_gene: TRBD1
j_gene: TRBJ1-2
CDR3aa: CASRTGSGYTF
CDR3nt: TGTGCCAGCAGGACAGGGTCCGGCTACACCTTC

v_gene: TRBV5-1
abundance: NA
d_gene: TRBD2
j_gene: TRBJ2-1
CDR3aa: CASSAGGHDEQFF
CDR3nt: TGCGCCAGCAGCGCGGGGGGCCACGATGAGCAGTTCTTC

v_gene: TRBV5-1
abundance: NA
d_gene: NA
j_gene: TRBJ1-6
CDR3aa: CASSLDQGGNSPLHF
CDR3nt: TGCGCCAGCAGCTTGGACCAGGGAGGGAATTCACCCCTCCACTTT

v_gene: TRBV7-2
abundance: NA
d_gene: NA
j_gene: TRBJ1-2
CDR3aa: CASSLDRGGYTF
CDR3nt: TGTGCCAGCAGCTTAGATAGGGGGGGCTACACCTTC

v_gene: TRBV12-3/TRBV12-4
abundance: NA
d_gene: TRBD1
j_gene: TRBJ2-7
CDR3aa: CASTLGQGYEQYF
CDR3nt: TGTGCCAGCACCCTCGGACAGGGCTACGAGCAGTACTTC

v_gene: TRBV9
abundance: NA
d_gene: NA
j_gene: TRBJ2-7
CDR3aa: CASSPRDTSYEQYF
CDR3nt: TGTGCCAGCAGCCCCCGGGACACCTCCTACGAGCAGTACTTC

v_gene: TRBV30
abundance: NA
d_gene: NA
j_gene: TRBJ2-3
CDR3aa: CAWRPGHTSTDTQYF
CDR3nt: TGTGCCTGGAGGCCGGGACACACTAGCACAGATACGCAGTATTTT

v_gene: TRBV28
abundance: once
d_gene: NA
j_gene: TRBJ2-7
CDR3aa: CASNSPAGTYEQYF
CDR3nt: TGTGCCAGCAACTCCCCGGCGGGGACCTACGAGCAGTACTTC

v_gene: TRBV4-2
abundance: NA
d_gene: NA
j_gene: TRBJ1-4
CDR3aa: CASSQDKGKEKLFF
CDR3nt: TGTGCCAGCAGCCAAGATAAGGGGAAGGAAAAACTGTTTTTT

v_gene: TRBV5-1
abundance: NA
d_gene: NA
j_gene: TRBJ2-1
CDR3aa: CASSPDLLSPGDEQFF
CDR3nt: TGCGCCAGCAGCCCCGATCTATTATCGCCCGGGGATGAGCAGTTCTTC

v_gene: TRBV7-2
abundance: NA
d_gene: TRBD2
j_gene: TRBJ2-1
CDR3aa: CASSPGDYSMRDEQFF
CDR3nt: TGTGCCAGCAGCCCCGGGGACTACTCCATGCGAGACGAGCAGTTCTTC

v_gene: TRBV6-2/TRBV6-3
abundance: NA
d_gene: NA
j_gene: TRBJ1-5
CDR3aa: CASSSQESQHF
CDR3nt: TGTGCCAGCAGTTCACAGGAGAGCCAGCATTTT

v_gene: TRBV3-1/TRBV3-2
abundance: NA
d_gene: TRBD1
j_gene: TRBJ2-6
CDR3aa: CASSQPGQGLSGANVLTF
CDR3nt: TGTGCCAGCAGCCAACCGGGACAGGGCCTCTCTGGGGCCAACGTCCTGACTTTC